This T cell receptor beta chain comes out of a study of cytomegalovirus exposure and HLA in healthy donors. General observations from the study: The only immune exposure information that was available was CMV serostatus.

The CDR3 contains 14 residues. The germline V and J ends were trimmed by 1 base and 5 bases, with 11 bases remaining between them. Germline CDR1 SSHAT, CDR2 FNYEAQ (reference sequence). The PCR was carried out with 60 Vbeta primers and 13 Jbeta primers. TCRdb keeps only in-frame clones here, not all; method: immunoSEQ multiplex PCR. The sample yields about 140,000 clones, about 70% seen once. This clone was seen a few times. Its antigen is still unknown. This sequence joins TRBV7-7 and TRBJ2-5; D ambiguous. The clonotype was recovered from a man aged 30 to 45 in good health and CMV-seropositive. Input material: PBMCs. CDR3 sequence: CASSLGATWETQYF. In nucleotides, the CDR3 is TGTGCCAGCAGCTTAGGAGCTACCTGGGAGACCCAGTACTTC.